This T cell receptor beta chain was sequenced in a study of cytomegalovirus exposure and HLA in healthy donors. The study, taken as a whole, reports: In an earlier analysis, about 90% or about 30%: the productive usage of most TCR beta V segments. Certain sequence variants were highly shared and formed a cluster, and this cluster was likely a sequencing artifact. Later on, analysis showed that most CMV-associated TCR beta chains appeared to be HLA-restricted.

After removal of 6 bases from V and 8 bases from J, the junction contained 8 bases not matched to a gene. CDR3 length: 13 residues. CDR1 is LNHDA and CDR2 is SQIVND in the germline V gene (reference sequence). As concerns this clone: No antigen is known for it.

The PCR used 60 Vbeta and 13 Jbeta primers. TCRdb's copy holds only in-frame clones and misses some; the assay was immunoSEQ multiplex PCR. Here the sample spans 250,000 or so clones, about 80% being singletons. The sequence was obtained from a woman aged 60-75 years in good health and CMV-seropositive. Sequencing was done on a sample of PBMCs. V usage is TRBV19 and J usage is TRBJ1-2, with TRBD1 matching over 8 bases. For the CDR3, the DNA is TGTGCCAGTAGGCTCAGGGGGCGAGAAGGCTACACCTTC. This gives the protein CASRLRGREGYTF.